The source of this T cell receptor (beta chain) is a study of blood T cell repertoires in COVID-19 (dated by TCRdb to 2018 to 2021). With regard to the full study: Collaborator samples came from the United States, Italy and Spain and covered acute and convalescent phases of COVID-19. Where HLA class I and class II types were available, the types were taken from metadata supplied by the sample provider, not from assay-based typing. Subjects who had been exposed to COVID-19, were actively infected with it, or had recovered from it provided the deeply sampled blood TCRbeta repertoires that made up the dataset. The sample metadata nearly always contained a de-identified subject ID, COVID-19 status, age in years and sex. The prospective study material was composed of cDNA or gDNA derived from T cells, B-cell-depleted T cells, or PBMCs. A freely available public database, intended as a resource for researchers studying the immune response to SARS-CoV-2, is where the repertoires were released. Samples came from the ongoing ImmuneRACE study (first 160 participants) plus 1,254 subjects from 6 global collaborators.

In regard to this clone: Its recognized antigen is unknown. Base qualities are not provided; no much larger clone lies one nucleotide away.

Samples from volunteer blood donors who had recovered from COVID-19 were contributed by a second Seattle source. Each collaborating institution followed its own protocols to collect whole blood in K2EDTA tubes. For TCRbeta analysis, collaborator samples were shipped as frozen whole blood, as isolated PBMCs, or as DNA extracted from either sample type. TCRbeta CDR3 regions were amplified from genomic DNA by means of the immunoSEQ Assay, a bias-controlled multiplex PCR. Per the authors' processing: Within the assay, amplification of reference gene primers was used to estimate how many nucleated cells each sample contained. To quantify the absolute abundance of each unique TCRbeta CDR3 rearrangement, sequence reads were collapsed and filtered. For each sample, productive Simpson clonality was calculated as the square root of Simpson's diversity index over productive rearrangements. TCRdb re-hosts the immuneACCESS table, in-frame sequences only. Its copies lack some clones; in the studies checked, an unresolved V gene accounts for under half of them, and the cause for the rest is not known. V, J and clone size were drawn from that table, and D and trimming were deduced from the DNA. The sample has some 350,000 clones on record, around nine tenths of them singletons. The ten largest clones take up around 3.3% of the sample.

Overall results and qualifications from the work: Clinical and demographic metadata were provided uncurated, with the amount varying by source and participant.

The TCR sequence derives from a woman between 18 and 29 years old who had recovered from COVID-19. The sequenced sample consisted of peripheral blood.

The CDR3 corresponds to CASSLSLGRVTTEAFF. The DNA sequence is as follows: TGTGCCAGCAGCTTATCCTTAGGGCGGGTTACCACTGAAGCTTTCTTT. The chain is assembled from TRBV7-9 and TRBJ1-1, with the D gene call left open. The trim is 2 bases for V and 4 bases for J, with a gap of 17 bases between the germline ends. From cysteine to phenylalanine, the CDR3 is 16 amino acids long. Only CDR3 DNA remains: 48 bases, in frame from the first base. CDR1 SEHNR and CDR2 FQNEAQ are derived from the germline V gene (reference sequence).